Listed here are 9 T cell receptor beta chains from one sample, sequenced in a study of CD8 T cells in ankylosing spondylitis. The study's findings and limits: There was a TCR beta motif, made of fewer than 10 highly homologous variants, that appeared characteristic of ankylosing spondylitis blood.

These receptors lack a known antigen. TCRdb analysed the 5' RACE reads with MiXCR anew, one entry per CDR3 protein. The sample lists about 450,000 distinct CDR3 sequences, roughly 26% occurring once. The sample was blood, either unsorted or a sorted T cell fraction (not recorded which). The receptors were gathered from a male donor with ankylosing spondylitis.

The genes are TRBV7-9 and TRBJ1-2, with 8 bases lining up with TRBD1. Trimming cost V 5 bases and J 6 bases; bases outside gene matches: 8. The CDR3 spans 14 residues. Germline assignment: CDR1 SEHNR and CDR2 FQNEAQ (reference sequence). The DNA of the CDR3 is TGTGCCAGCAGCCCCCAGGGGGCTTTACATGGCTACACCTTC. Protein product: CASSPQGALHGYTF.

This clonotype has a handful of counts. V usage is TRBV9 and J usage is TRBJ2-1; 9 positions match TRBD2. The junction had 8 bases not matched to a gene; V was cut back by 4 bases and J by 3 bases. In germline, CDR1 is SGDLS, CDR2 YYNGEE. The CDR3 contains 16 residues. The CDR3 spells CASSFLAGAVYNEQFF. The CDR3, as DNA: TGTGCCAGCAGCTTCTTAGCGGGAGCGGTCTACAATGAGCAGTTCTTC.

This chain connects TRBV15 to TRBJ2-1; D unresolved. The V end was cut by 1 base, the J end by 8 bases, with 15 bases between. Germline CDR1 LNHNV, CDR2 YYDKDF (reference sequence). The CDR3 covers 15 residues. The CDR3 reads CATSRVGRRADEQFF. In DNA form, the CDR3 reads TGTGCCACCAGCAGAGTTGGCCGACGCGCCGATGAGCAGTTCTTC.

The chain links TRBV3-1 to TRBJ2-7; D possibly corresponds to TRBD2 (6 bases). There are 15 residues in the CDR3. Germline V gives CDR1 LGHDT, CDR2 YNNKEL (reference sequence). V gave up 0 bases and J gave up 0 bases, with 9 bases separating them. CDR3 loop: CASSQETSISYEQYF. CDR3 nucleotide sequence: TGTGCCAGCAGCCAAGAAACTAGCATCTCCTACGAGCAGTACTTC.

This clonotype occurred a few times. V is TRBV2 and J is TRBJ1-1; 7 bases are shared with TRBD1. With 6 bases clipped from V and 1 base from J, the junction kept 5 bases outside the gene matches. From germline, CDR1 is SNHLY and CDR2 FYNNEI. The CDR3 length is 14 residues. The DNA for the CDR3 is TGTGCCAGCAGGAATAACAGGGGGAACACTGAAGCTTTCTTT. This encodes CASRNNRGNTEAFF.

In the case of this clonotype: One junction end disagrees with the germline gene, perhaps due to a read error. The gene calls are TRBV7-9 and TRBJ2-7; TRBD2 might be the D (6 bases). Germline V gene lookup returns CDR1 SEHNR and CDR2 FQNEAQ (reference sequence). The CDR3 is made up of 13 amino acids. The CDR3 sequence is CASSEAPGLLFHF. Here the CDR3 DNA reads TGTGCCAGCAGCGAAGCACCGGGACTCCTTTTTCACTTC.

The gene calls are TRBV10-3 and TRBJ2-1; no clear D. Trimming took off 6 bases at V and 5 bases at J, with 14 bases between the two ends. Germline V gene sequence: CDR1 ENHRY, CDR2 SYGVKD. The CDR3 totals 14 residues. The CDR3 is CAISPVVTHNEQFF. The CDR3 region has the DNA TGTGCCATCAGCCCGGTTGTAACCCACAATGAGCAGTTCTTC.

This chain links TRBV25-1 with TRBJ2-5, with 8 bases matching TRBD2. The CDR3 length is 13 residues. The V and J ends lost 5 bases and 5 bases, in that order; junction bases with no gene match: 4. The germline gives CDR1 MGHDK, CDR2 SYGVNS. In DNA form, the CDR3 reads TGTGCCAGCAGTCCCGGGGGGGTTGAGACCCAGTACTTC. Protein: CASSPGGVETQYF.

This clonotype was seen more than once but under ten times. In DNA form, the CDR3 reads TGTGCCAGCAGCCAAAAAAGGAGCACAGAAGCTTTCTTT. This codes for CASSQKRSTEAFF. V and J are TRBV3-1 and TRBJ1-1; D gene unclear. The V gene lost 2 bases and the J gene lost 8 bases, with 12 bases spanning the gap. Germline loops: CDR1 LGHDT, CDR2 YNNKEL (reference sequence). This CDR3 has 13 residues.